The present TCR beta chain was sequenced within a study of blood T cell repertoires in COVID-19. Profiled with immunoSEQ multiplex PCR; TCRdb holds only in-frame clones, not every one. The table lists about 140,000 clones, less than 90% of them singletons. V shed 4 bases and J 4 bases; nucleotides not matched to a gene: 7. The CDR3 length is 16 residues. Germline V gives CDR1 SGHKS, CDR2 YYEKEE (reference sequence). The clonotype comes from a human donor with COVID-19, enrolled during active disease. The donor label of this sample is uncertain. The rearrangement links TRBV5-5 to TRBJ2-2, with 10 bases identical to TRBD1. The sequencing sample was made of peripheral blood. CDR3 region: CASSPPGTGVTGELFF. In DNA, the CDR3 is TGTGCCAGCAGCCCGCCCGGGACAGGGGTCACCGGGGAGCTGTTTTTT.